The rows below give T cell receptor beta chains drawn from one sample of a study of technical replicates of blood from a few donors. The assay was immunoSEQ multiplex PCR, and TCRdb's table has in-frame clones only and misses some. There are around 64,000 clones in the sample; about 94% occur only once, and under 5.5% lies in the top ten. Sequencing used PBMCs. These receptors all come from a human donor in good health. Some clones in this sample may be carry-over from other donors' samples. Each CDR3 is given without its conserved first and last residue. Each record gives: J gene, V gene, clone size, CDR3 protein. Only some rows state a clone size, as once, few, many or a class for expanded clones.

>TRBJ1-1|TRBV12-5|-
ASAIGTGNTEAF
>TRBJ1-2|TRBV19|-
ASTLGAMDYGYT
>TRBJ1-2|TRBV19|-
ASSKGGQGRINYGYT
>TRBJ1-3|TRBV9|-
ASSVGGGGREGNTIY
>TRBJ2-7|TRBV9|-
ASSLSRDWDRYEQY
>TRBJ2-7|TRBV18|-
ASSSGQVDEQY
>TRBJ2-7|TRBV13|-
ASSWGDRGLREQY
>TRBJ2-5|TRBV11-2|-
ASSPQNQETQY
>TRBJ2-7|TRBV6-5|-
ASSYRFGGSSYEQY
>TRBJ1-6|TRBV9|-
ASSAQGTLLTPLH
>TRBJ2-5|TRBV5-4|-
ASSFTGEGRETQY
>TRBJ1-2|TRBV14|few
AWGEYGGYT
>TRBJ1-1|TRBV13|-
ASSLLVGSALWSSGVNTEAF
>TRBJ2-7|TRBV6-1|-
ASTGTGGGEQY
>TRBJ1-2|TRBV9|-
ASGAANYGYT
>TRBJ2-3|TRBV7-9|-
ASRQTSGSLSDTQY
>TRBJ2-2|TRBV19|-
ASSLSGGAGNGELF
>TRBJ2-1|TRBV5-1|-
ASSRHGNEQF
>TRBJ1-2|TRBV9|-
ASSSTGAGYGYT
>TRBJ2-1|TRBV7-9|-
ASSPMTDAARDF
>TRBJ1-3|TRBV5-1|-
ASSTGGAGNTIY
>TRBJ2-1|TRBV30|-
AWSVPSREF
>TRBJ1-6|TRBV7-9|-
ASLPLVEEGRSYNSPLH
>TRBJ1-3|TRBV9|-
ASSKKGENTIY
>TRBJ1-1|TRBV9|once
ASSVGGVSNEAF
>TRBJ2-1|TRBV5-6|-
ASSLGGNRRQGEQF
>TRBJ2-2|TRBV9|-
ASSLKGASTGELF
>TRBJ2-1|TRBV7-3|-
ASSQTSGGWDEQF
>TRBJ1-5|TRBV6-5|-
ASSYQQGSNQPQH
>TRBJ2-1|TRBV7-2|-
ASSLAPSGAMFEQF
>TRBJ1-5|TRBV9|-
ASSINHPGQNNQPQH
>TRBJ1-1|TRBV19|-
ASRIRDREAF
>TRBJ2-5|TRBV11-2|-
ASSLGLLETQY
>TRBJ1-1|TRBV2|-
ASSGQMNTEAF
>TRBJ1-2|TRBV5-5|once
ASSSVDYGYT
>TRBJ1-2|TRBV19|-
ASSIPGGAEQANYGYT
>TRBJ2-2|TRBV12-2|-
ASRLRALGGRTGELF
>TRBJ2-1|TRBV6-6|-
ASSTGGSYNEQF
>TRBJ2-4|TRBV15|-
ATPGGARAKNIQY
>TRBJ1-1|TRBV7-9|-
ASSLGGTMEAF
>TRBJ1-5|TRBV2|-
ASSDHLNQPQH
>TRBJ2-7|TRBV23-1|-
ASSHPHRSTYEQY
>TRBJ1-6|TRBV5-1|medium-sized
ASSLAGGYSPLH
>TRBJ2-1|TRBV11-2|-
ASSPERGGYNEQF
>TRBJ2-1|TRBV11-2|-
ASIPTGTGKQF
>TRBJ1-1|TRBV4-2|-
ASSQETQGSAAF
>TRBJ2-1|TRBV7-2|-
ASSLQPKTSGRLNNEQF
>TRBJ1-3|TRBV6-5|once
ASRQTATGNTIY
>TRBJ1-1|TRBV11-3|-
ASSQGTGDEAF
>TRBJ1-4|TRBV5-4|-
ASSADRGPGKLF
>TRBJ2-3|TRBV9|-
ASSRGGTDTQY
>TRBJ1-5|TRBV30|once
AYHPGHYSNQPQH
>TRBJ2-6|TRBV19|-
ASSMGGQGGIRQGANVLT
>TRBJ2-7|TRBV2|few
ASRESSGSYEQY
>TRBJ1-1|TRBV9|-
ASSGTEQGANTEAF
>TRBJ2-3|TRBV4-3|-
ASSQERTRGVDTQY
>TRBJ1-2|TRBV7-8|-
ASTAGTNYGYT
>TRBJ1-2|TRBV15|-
ATSRDMGTQGNYGYT
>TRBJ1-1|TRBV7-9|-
ASSLGTGVNTEAF
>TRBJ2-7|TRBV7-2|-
ASSPTGRAVDEQY